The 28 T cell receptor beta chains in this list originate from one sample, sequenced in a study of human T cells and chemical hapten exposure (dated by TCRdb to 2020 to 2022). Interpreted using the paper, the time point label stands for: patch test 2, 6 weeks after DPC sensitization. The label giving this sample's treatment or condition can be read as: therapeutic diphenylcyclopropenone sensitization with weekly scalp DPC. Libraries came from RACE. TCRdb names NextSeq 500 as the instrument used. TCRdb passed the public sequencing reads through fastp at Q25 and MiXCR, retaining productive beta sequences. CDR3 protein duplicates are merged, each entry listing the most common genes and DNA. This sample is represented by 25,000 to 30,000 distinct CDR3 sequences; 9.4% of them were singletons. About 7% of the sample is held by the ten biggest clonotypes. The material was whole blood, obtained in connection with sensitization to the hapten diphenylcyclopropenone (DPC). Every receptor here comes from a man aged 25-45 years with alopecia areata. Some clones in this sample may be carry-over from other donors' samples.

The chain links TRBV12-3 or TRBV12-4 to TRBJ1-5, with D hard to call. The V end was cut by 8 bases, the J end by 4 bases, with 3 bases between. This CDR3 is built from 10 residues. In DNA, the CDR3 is TGTGCCAGCGGAAATCAGCCCCAGCATTTT. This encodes CASGNQPQHF.

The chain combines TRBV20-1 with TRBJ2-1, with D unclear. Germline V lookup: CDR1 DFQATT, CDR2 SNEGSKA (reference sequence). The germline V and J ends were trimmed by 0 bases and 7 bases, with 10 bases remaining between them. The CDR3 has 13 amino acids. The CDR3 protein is CSARDRSTNEQFF. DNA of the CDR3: TGCAGTGCTAGAGATCGTAGCACAAATGAGCAGTTCTTC.

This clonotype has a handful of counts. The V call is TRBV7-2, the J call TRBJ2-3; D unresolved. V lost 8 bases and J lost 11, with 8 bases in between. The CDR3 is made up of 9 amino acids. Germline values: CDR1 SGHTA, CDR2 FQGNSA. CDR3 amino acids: CASGLGQYF. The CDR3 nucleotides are TGTGCCAGCGGGCTAGGGCAGTATTTT.

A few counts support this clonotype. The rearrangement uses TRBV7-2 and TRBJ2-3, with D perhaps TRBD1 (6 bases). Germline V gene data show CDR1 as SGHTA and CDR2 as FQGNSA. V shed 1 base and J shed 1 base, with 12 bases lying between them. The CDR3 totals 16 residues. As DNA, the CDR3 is TGTGCCAGCAGCTTAGATATGGGGGCGGGCACAGATACGCAGTATTTT. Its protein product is CASSLDMGAGTDTQYF.

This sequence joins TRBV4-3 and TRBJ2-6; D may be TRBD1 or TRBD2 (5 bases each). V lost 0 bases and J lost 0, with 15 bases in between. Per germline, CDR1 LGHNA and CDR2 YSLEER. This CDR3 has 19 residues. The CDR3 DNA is TGCGCCAGCAGCCAAGATTTTCCGGGGACGCGCTCTGGGGCCAACGTCCTGACTTTC. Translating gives CASSQDFPGTRSGANVLTF.

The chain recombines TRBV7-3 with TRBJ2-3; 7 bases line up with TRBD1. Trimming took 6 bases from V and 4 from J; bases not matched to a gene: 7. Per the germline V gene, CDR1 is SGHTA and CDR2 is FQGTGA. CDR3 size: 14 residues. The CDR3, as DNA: TGTGCCAGCAGTTATTCGCAGGGGGCAGATACGCAGTATTTT. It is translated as CASSYSQGADTQYF.

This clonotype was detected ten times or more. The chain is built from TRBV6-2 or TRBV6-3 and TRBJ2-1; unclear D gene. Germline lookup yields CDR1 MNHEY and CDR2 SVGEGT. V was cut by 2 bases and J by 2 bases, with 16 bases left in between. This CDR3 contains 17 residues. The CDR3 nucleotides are TGTGCCAGCAGTTACAGACAAGGAACTCCCCCCTACAATGAGCAGTTCTTC. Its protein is CASSYRQGTPPYNEQFF.

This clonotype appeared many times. The CDR3 reads CATRDRLTDTQYF. The DNA of the CDR3 is TGTGCCACCCGGGACAGACTCACAGATACGCAGTATTTT. V usage is TRBV6-5 and J usage is TRBJ2-3, with 7 bases fitting TRBD1. Trimming removed 10 bases from V and 2 bases from J; junction bases left unmatched: 6. This CDR3 has 13 residues. Looked up from germline, CDR1 is MNHEY and CDR2 is SVGAGI.

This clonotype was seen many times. The CDR3, as DNA: TGTGCCATCGGGAGCGTAGATACGCAGTATTTT. The encoded protein is CAIGSVDTQYF. The chain has TRBV6-2 or TRBV6-3 and TRBJ2-3; D perhaps matches TRBD2 (6 bases). V was pared by 10 bases and J by 5 bases, with 10 bases between. This CDR3 comprises 11 residues. Looked up from germline, CDR1 is MNHEY and CDR2 is SVGEGT.

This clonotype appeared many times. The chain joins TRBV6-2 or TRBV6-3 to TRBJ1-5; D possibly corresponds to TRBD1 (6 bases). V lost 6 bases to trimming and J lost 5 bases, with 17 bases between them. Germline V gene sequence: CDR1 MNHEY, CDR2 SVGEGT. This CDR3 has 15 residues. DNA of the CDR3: TGTGCCAGCAGCTACACGGCAGGGGCCTATCAGCCCCAGCATTTT. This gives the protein CASSYTAGAYQPQHF.

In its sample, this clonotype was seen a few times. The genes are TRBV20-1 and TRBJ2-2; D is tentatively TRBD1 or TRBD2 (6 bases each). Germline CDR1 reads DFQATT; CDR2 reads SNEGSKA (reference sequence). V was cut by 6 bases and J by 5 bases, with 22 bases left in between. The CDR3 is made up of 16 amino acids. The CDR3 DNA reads TGCAGTGCCCAAAATGGGGGGCAGGGCGGAACCGGGGAGCTGTTTTTT. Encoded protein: CSAQNGGQGGTGELFF.

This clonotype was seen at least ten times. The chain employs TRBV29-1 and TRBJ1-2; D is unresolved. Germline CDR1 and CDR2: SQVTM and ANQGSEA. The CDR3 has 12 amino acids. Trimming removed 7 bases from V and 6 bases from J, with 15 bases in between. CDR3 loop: CSGVKGGDGYTF. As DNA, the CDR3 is TGCAGCGGAGTCAAAGGCGGGGATGGCTACACCTTC.

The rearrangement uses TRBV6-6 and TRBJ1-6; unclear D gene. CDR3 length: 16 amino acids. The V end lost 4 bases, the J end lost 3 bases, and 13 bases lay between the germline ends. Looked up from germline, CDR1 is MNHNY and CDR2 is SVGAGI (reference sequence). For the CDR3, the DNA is TGTGCCAGCAGTTCCCCACCGGGGTACTATAATTCACCCCTCCACTTT. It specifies CASSSPPGYYNSPLHF.

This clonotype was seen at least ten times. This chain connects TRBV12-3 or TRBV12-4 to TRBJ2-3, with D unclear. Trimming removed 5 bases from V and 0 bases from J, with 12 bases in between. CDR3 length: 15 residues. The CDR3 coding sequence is TGTGCCAGCAGTCCTTTTCTCCCCAGCACAGATACGCAGTATTTT. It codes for CASSPFLPSTDTQYF.

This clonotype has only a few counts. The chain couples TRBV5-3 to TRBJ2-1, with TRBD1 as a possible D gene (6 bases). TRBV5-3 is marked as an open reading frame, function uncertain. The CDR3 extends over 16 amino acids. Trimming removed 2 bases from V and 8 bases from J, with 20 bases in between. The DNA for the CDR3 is TGTGCCAGAAGCTTAAACACAGGGATAGCAGGGTATGAGCAGTTCTTC. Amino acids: CARSLNTGIAGYEQFF.

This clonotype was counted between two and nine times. In DNA, the CDR3 is TGCGCCAGCACCCGGACAGGCAGACAAGAGACCCAGTACTTC. It is translated as CASTRTGRQETQYF. The rearrangement uses TRBV4-3 and TRBJ2-5; 7 nucleotides line up with TRBD1. The length of the CDR3 is 14 residues. Germline trimming cut 7 bases from V and 2 bases from J; bases unmatched to any gene: 7. The germline CDR1 and CDR2 sequences are LGHNA and YSLEER.

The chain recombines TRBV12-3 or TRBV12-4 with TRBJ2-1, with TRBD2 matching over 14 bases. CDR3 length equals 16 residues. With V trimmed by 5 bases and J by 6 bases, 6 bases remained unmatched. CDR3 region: CASSPLTSGRANEQFF. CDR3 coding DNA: TGTGCCAGCAGTCCCCTGACTAGCGGGAGGGCCAATGAGCAGTTCTTC.

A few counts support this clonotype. CDR3 sequence: CATGRKGAETQYF. DNA of the CDR3: TGTGCCACCGGTCGGAAAGGTGCGGAGACCCAGTACTTC. The J gene is TRBJ2-5, the V gene TRBV24-1; D is undetermined. The V gene's germline CDR1 is KGHDR and CDR2 SFDVKD. This CDR3 is built from 13 residues. V lost 9 bases to trimming and J lost 5 bases, with 15 bases between them.

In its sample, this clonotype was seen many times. Written as DNA, the CDR3 is TGTGCCAGCTCACCGAATACGGCCCCTCTGACAGGACGGGGTCAATCTGGAAACACCATATATTTT. Protein: CASSPNTAPLTGRGQSGNTIYF. The chain links TRBV18 to TRBJ1-3; weak D call: TRBD1 (6 bases). V lost 3 bases and J 1 base, leaving 31 bases between the germline ends. This CDR3 region has 22 residues. Germline V gene lookup returns CDR1 KGHSH and CDR2 LQKENI.

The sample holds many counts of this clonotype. This CDR3 is CASSDGLAGGPRDYEQYF. CDR3 in DNA: TGTGCCAGCAGTGATGGGCTAGCGGGAGGCCCGAGGGACTACGAGCAGTACTTC. J is TRBJ2-7 and V is TRBV6-1, with TRBD2 identical over 11 bases. V was pared by 3 bases and J by 3 bases, with 13 bases of the junction left unmatched. This CDR3 is 18 amino acids long. Germline V lookup: CDR1 MNHNS, CDR2 SASEGT.

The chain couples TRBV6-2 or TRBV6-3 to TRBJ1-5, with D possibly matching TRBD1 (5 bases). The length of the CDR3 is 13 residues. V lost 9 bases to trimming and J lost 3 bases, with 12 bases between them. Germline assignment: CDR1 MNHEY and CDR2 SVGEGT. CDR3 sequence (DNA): TGTGCCAGTAAACGGGACCACAATCAGCCCCAGCATTTT. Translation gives CASKRDHNQPQHF.

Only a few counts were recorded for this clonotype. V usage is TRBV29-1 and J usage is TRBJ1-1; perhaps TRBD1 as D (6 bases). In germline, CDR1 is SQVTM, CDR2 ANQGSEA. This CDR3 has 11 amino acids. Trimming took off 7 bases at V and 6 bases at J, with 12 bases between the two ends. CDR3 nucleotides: TGCAGCGGGAACAGGGCTGCTGAAGCTTTCTTT. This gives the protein CSGNRAAEAFF.

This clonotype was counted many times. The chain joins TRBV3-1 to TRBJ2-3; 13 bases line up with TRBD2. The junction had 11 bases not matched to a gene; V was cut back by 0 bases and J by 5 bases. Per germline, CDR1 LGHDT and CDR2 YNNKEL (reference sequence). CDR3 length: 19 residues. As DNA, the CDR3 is TGTGCCAGCAGCCAAGAAACCGGGGGACTAGCGGGGTCTCAAGATACGCAGTATTTT. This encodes CASSQETGGLAGSQDTQYF.

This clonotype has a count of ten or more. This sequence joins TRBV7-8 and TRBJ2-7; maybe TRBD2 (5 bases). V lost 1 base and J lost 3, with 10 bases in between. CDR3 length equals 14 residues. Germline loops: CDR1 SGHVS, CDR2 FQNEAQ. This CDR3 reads CASSLVHGLYEQYF. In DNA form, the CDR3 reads TGTGCCAGCAGCTTAGTACACGGACTCTACGAGCAGTACTTC.

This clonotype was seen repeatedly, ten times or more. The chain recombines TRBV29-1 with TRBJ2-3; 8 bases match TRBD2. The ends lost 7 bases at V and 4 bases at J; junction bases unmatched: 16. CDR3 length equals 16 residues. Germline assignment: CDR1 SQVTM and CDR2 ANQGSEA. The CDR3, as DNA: TGCAGCGCACGGGGGGGTCCTTATCTCCTGGCAGATACGCAGTATTTT. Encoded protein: CSARGGPYLLADTQYF.

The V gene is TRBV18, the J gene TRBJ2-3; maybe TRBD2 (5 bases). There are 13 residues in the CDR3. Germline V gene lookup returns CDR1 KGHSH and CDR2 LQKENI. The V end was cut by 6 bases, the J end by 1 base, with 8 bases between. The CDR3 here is CASSGEGTDTQYF. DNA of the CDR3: TGTGCCAGCTCGGGAGAGGGCACAGATACGCAGTATTTT.

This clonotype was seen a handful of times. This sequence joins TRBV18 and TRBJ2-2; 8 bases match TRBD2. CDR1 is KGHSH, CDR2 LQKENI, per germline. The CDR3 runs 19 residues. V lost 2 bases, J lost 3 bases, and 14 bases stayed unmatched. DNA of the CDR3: TGTGCCAGCTCACCAAGACTAGCGAGAATGCGATTGGACACCGGGGAGCTGTTTTTT. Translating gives CASSPRLARMRLDTGELFF. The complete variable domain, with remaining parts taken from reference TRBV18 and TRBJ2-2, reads NAGVMQNPRHLVRRRGQEARLRCSPMKGHSHVYWYRQLPEEGLKFMVYLQKENIIDESGMPKERFSAEFPKEGPSILRIQQVVRGDSAAYFCASSPRLARMRLDTGELFFGEGSRLTVL.

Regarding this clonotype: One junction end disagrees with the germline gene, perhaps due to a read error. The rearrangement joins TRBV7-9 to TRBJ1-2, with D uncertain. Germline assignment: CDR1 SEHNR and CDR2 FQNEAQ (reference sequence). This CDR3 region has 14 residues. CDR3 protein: CASGLVLGSYGYTF. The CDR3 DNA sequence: TGTGCCAGCGGCTTAGTTCTGGGGAGCTATGGCTACACCTTC.